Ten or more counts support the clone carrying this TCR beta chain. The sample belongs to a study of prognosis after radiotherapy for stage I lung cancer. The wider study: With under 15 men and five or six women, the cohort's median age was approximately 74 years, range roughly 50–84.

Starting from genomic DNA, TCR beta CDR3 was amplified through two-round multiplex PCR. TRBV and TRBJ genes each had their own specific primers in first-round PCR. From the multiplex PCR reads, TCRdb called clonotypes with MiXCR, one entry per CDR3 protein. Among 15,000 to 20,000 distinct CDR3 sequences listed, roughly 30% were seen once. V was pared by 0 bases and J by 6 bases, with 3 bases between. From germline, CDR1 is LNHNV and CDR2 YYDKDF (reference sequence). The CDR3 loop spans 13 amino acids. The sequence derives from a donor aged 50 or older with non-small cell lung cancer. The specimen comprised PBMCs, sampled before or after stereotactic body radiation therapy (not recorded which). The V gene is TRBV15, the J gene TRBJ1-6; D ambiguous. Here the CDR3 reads CATSRDANSPLHF. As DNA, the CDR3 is TGTGCCACCAGCAGAGACGCTAATTCACCCCTCCACTTT.